Given below is one T cell receptor beta chain in context. The assay was immunoSEQ multiplex PCR, and TCRdb's table has in-frame clones only and misses some. Among under 200,000 clones, approximately 91% were seen once, and the ten largest hold about 1.9%. This specimen belongs to a study of T cell responses to AZD1222 COVID-19 vaccine. This receptor was taken from an adult in good health. The sequenced sample was peripheral blood, obtained on day 0 of AZD1222 vaccination.

The CDR3 bases are TGCGCCAGCAGCCTCTCTCCCCTCGGGCAGGGGGGTACTGAAGCTTTCTTT. Residues: CASSLSPLGQGGTEAFF. The chain employs TRBV4-3 and TRBJ1-1, with 7 bases matching TRBD1. The ends lost 4 bases at V and 5 bases at J; junction bases unmatched: 16. This CDR3 is built from 17 residues. Germline CDR1 is LGHNA and CDR2 is YSLEER.